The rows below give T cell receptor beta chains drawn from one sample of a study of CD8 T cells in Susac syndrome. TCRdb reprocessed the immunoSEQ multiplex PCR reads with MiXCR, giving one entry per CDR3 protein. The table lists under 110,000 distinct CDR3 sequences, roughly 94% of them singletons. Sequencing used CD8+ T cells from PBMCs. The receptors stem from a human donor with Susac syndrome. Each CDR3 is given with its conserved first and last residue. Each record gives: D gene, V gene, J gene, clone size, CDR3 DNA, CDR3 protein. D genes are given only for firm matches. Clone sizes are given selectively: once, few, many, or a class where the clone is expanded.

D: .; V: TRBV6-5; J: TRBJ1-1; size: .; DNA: TGTGCCAGCAGTTACCAGGGCCAGAACACTGAAGCTTTCTTT; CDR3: CASSYQGQNTEAFF
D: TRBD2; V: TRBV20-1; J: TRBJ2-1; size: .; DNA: TGCAGTGCTGTCGGACTAGCGGGGGACTATGAGCAGTTCTTC; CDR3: CSAVGLAGDYEQFF
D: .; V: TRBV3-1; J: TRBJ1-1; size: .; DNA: TGTGCCAGCAGCCAAGATTTCGGCAGAGAGTCTGAAGCTTTCTTT; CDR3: CASSQDFGRESEAFF
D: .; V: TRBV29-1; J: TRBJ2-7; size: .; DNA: TGCAGCACTCTGGGGGGAACAGGGGAAAGGTACGAGCAGTACTTC; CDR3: CSTLGGTGERYEQYF
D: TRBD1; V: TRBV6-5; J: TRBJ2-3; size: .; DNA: TGTGCCAGCGCGAGAGGACAGGACACAGATACGCAGTATTTT; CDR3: CASARGQDTDTQYF
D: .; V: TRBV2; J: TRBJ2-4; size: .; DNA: TGTGCCAGCAGTGAACCCCGGACGATTCAGTACTTC; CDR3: CASSEPRTIQYF
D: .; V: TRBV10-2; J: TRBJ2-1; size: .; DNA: TGCGCCAGCAGTGAGTCGGGCCTCAGGGGTGAGCAGTTCTTC; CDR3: CASSESGLRGEQFF
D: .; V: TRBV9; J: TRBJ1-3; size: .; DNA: TGTGCCAGCAGCTACTCCGGTTCTGGAAACACCATATATTTT; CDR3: CASSYSGSGNTIYF
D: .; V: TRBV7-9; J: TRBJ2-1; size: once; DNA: TGTGCCAGCACCACCCTATACAATGAGCAGTTCTTC; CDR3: CASTTLYNEQFF
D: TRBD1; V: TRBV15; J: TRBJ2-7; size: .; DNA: TGTGCCACCAGCACCGGGACAGGGGGCGGGGAGCAGTACTTC; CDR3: CATSTGTGGGEQYF
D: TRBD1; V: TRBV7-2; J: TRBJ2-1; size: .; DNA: TGTGCCAGCAGCTTAGGGGGACAGGGGGTAGGGGAGCAGTTCTTC; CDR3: CASSLGGQGVGEQFF
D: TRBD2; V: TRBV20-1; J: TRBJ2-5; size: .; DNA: TGCAGTGCTAAGGGGCGGGGGTACCAAGAGACCCAGTACTTC; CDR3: CSAKGRGYQETQYF
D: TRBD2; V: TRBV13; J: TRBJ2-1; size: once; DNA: TGTGCCAGCAGCGTTCGACTAGCGGGGGGGCATGAGCAGTTCTTC; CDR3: CASSVRLAGGHEQFF
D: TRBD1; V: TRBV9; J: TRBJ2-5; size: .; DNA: TGTGCCAGCAGCCCCGGGACAGGGAGGGGGGAGACCCAGTACTTC; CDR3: CASSPGTGRGETQYF
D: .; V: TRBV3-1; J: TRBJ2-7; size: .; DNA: TGTGCCAGCAGCCAGGACTTTTCCCTCTCCTACGAGCAGTACTTC; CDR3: CASSQDFSLSYEQYF
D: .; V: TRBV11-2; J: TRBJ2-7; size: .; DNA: TGTGCCAGCAGCCTGGGGATTACCTACGAGCAGTACTTC; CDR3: CASSLGITYEQYF
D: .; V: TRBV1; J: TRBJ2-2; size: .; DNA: TGCACCAGCAGCCAAGATCCCGGGAACACCGGGGAGCTGTTTTTT; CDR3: CTSSQDPGNTGELFF
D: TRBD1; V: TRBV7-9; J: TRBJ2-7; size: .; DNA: TGTGCCAGCAGTCCCCTCCGGGACAGGGAGTACGGATCCTACGAGCAGTACTTC; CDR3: CASSPLRDREYGSYEQYF
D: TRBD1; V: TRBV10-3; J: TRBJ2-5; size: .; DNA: TGTGCCGTTAACAGGGGAACGGCCCAAGAGACCCAGTACTTC; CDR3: CAVNRGTAQETQYF
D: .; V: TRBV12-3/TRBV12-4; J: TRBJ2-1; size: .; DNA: TGTGCCAGCAGTTTGAAGACTCCCAATGAGCAGTTCTTC; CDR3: CASSLKTPNEQFF
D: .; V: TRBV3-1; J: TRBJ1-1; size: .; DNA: TGTGCCAGCAGCCAATTGAGCCTACACACTGAAGCTTTCTTT; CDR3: CASSQLSLHTEAFF
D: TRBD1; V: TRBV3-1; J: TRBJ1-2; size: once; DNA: TGTGCCAGCAGCCAAGCCCTGGGACAGGGAGAAGGCGGCACCTTC; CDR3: CASSQALGQGEGGTF
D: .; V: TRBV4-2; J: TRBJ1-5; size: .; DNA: TGTGCCAGCAGCCAAGATTGGTCCTGGGGGGTACAGCAGCCCCAGCATTTT; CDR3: CASSQDWSWGVQQPQHF
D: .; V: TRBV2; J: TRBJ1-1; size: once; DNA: TGTGCCAGCCCCGTGAACACTGAAGCTTTCTTT; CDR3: CASPVNTEAFF
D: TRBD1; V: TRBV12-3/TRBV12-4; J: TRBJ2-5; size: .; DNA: TGTGCCAGCAGTTCTTCCGGACAGGAAGAGACCCAGTACTTC; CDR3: CASSSSGQEETQYF
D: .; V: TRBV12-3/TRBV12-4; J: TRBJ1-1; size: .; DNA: TGTGCCAGCAGTTTAGGGGGGATGAACACTGAAGCTTTCTTT; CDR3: CASSLGGMNTEAFF
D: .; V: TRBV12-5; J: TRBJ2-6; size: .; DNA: TGTGCTAGTGGTTTGGTAAAAACCTCTGGGGCCAACGTCCTGACTTTC; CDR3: CASGLVKTSGANVLTF
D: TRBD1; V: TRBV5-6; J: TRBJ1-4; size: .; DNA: TGTGCCAGCAGCTTGCAGGGGGATAATGAAAAACTGTTTTTT; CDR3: CASSLQGDNEKLFF
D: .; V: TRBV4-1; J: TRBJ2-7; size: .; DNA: TGCGCCAGCAGCACTACCCTACAGGGGAGGACGGATGAGCAGTACTTC; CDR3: CASSTTLQGRTDEQYF
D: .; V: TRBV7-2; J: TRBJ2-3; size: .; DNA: TGTGCCAGCAGCTTATCCAGGGGTGGAGGAGATACGCAGTATTTT; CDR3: CASSLSRGGGDTQYF
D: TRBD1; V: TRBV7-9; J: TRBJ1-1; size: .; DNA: TGTGCCAGCAGCTTAAAGGGGGCCGGAGGCACTGAAGCTTTCTTT; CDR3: CASSLKGAGGTEAFF
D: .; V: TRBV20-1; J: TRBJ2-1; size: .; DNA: TGCAGTGCTAACTCCCTGGGGGATGAGCAGTTCTTC; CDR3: CSANSLGDEQFF
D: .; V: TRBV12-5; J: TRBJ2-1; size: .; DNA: TGTGCTAGTGGTGCCGCTAGTGCTTACAATGAGCAGTTCTTC; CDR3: CASGAASAYNEQFF
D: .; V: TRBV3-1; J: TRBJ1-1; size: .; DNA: TGTGCCAGCACACAGGGCGGGACTGAAGCTTTCTTT; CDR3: CASTQGGTEAFF
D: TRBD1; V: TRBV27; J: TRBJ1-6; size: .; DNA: TGTGCCAGCAGTTTGGGCCCTCCGGGACAGGGATGGTCACCCCTCCACTTT; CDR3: CASSLGPPGQGWSPLHF
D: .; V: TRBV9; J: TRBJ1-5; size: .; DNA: TGTGCCAGCAGCCCCTCAGGGGCCCAGTACCAGCCCCAGCATTTT; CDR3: CASSPSGAQYQPQHF
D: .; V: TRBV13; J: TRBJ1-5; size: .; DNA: TGTGCCAGCAGCTTGGGTCACGGTTCCAATCAGCCCCAGCATTTT; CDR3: CASSLGHGSNQPQHF
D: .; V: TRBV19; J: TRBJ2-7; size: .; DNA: TGTGCCAGTAGCTCAATTGGCTCCTACGAGCAGTACTTC; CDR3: CASSSIGSYEQYF
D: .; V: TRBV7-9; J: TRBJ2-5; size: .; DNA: TGTGCCAGCAGCCCGGGTTCGGAGACCCAGTACTTC; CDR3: CASSPGSETQYF
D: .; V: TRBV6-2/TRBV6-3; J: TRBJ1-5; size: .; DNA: TGTGCCAGCAGAAGCAGGGTTTCGGGCAATCAGCCCCAGCATTTT; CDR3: CASRSRVSGNQPQHF
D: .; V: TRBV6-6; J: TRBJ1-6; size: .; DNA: TGTGCCAGCAGTTTGGACCCCGGCGGTAATTCACCCCTCCACTTT; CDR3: CASSLDPGGNSPLHF
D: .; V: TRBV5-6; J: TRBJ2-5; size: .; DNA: TGTGCCAGCAGCTTGGCCGCATCGGAGACCCAGTACTTC; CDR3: CASSLAASETQYF